The 25 T cell receptor beta chains given below trace back to one sample, sequenced in a study of CD8 T cells in Susac syndrome. Random hexamers were used to reverse transcribe about 0.5 to 1 ug of RNA. TCRdb re-analysed the immunoSEQ multiplex PCR reads in MiXCR, keeping a single row per CDR3 protein. There are 150,000 to 200,000 distinct CDR3 sequences in the sample; 85% to 95% occur only once, and 0.13% lies in the top ten. Sequencing input: CD4+ T cells from PBMCs. Receptors were obtained from a human donor in good health.

The J gene is TRBJ1-6, the V gene TRBV11-2; D ambiguous. In germline, CDR1 is SGHAT, CDR2 FQNNGV. CDR3 length: 13 residues. V lost 2 bases, J lost 8 bases, and 7 bases lay in between. The CDR3 sequence is CASSLTEDSPLHF. CDR3 nucleotide sequence: TGTGCCAGCAGCTTAACTGAGGATTCACCCCTCCACTTT.

V is TRBV19 and J is TRBJ1-5; D possibly corresponds to TRBD1 (6 bases). The CDR3 contains 13 residues. Germline assignment: CDR1 LNHDA and CDR2 SQIVND (reference sequence). V lost 6 bases to trimming and J lost 5 bases, with 11 bases between them. The CDR3 loop reads CASRDRWYQPQHF. The CDR3 bases are TGTGCCAGTAGGGACAGATGGTATCAGCCCCAGCATTTT.

The chain employs TRBV2 and TRBJ2-1, with D tentatively TRBD1 or TRBD2 (5 bases each). Germline V lookup: CDR1 SNHLY, CDR2 FYNNEI. This CDR3 is built from 14 residues. V lost 4 bases, J lost 7 bases, and 14 bases lay in between. The CDR3 nucleotides are TGTGCCAGCAGTGGGGGGTTAGGCGAAAATGAGCAGTTCTTC. This encodes CASSGGLGENEQFF.

The chain is built from TRBV9 and TRBJ1-2; no reliable D call. V was cut by 0 bases and J by 4 bases, with 13 bases left in between. Germline CDR1 SGDLS, CDR2 YYNGEE. There are 15 residues in the CDR3. In DNA, the CDR3 is TGTGCCAGCAGCGTAGCCCTACAAGGACCCTATGGCTACACCTTC. This gives the protein CASSVALQGPYGYTF. Drawing the rest from reference TRBV9 and TRBJ1-2, the complete variable domain is DSGVTQTPKHLITATGQRVTLRCSPRSGDLSVYWYQQSLDQGLQFLIQYYNGEERAKGNILERFSAQQFPDLHSELNLSSLELGDSALYFCASSVALQGPYGYTFGSGTRLTVV.

This clonotype was observed a single time. Here the CDR3 DNA reads TGTGCCAGCAGCTTGCGGCGGCCCACCGGGGAGCTGTTTTTT. Residues: CASSLRRPTGELFF. V usage is TRBV13 and J usage is TRBJ2-2, with D unresolved. This CDR3 has 14 amino acids. Trimming took 3 bases from V and 4 from J, leaving 9 bases between them. The germline V gene has CDR1 PRHDT and CDR2 FYEKMQ (reference sequence).

CDR3 residues: CSALPPNYGYTF. DNA for the CDR3: TGCAGTGCCCTCCCACCGAACTATGGCTACACCTTC. The chain employs TRBV20-1 and TRBJ1-2; the D is unclear. The germline CDR1 and CDR2 sequences are DFQATT and SNEGSKA (reference sequence). V dropped 6 bases and J dropped 2 bases, with 10 bases sitting between them. The CDR3 runs to 12 residues.

The chain uses TRBV6-5 and TRBJ2-5; the D gene is possibly TRBD2 (5 bases). The CDR3 contains 14 residues. Germline lookup yields CDR1 MNHEY and CDR2 SVGAGI. V shed 4 bases and J shed 5 bases, with 14 bases lying between them. In DNA, the CDR3 is TGTGCCAGCAGTTCCGCATCGGGGTGGGAGACCCAGTACTTC. Amino acids: CASSSASGWETQYF.

The chain joins TRBV29-1 to TRBJ2-1; D is ambiguous. The germline CDR1 and CDR2 sequences are SQVTM and ANQGSEA. V lost 6 bases to trimming and J lost 10 bases, with 13 bases between them. This CDR3 is 11 amino acids long. CDR3 sequence: CSVSNLDEQFF. In nucleotides, the CDR3 is TGCAGCGTCTCTAATCTGGACGAGCAGTTCTTC.

This chain uses TRBV3-1 with TRBJ2-3; no clear D. The CDR3 spans 12 residues. V lost 2 bases and J lost 5, with 5 bases in between. From germline, CDR1 is LGHDT and CDR2 YNNKEL (reference sequence). The CDR3: CASSQTGDTQYF. The CDR3 coding sequence is TGTGCCAGCAGCCAAACTGGAGATACGCAGTATTTT.

The rearrangement joins TRBV3-1 to TRBJ1-2, with 10 nucleotides matching TRBD1. CDR3 length: 14 residues. The V gene's germline CDR1 is LGHDT and CDR2 YNNKEL (reference sequence). Trimming cost V 6 bases and J 6 bases; bases outside gene matches: 7. CDR3 sequence reads: CASRNRDRGDGYTF. CDR3 in DNA: TGTGCCAGCAGGAACCGGGACAGGGGTGATGGCTACACCTTC.

This clonotype has only a few counts. V gene TRBV12-3 or TRBV12-4 combines with J gene TRBJ2-5, with D unclear. V was clipped by 0 bases and J by 4 bases, with 6 bases between them. The CDR3 consists of 13 residues. The CDR3 coding sequence is TGTGCCAGCAGTTTAGCAGGGTCAGAGACCCAGTACTTC. Protein: CASSLAGSETQYF.

The rearrangement links TRBV5-1 to TRBJ1-1; D remains unclear. V lost 2 bases and J 7 bases, leaving 12 bases between the germline ends. Germline values: CDR1 SGHRS, CDR2 YFSETQ. The CDR3 runs 13 residues. The CDR3 sequence: CASSLGSGGEAFF. In nucleotides, the CDR3 is TGCGCCAGCAGCTTAGGCAGCGGAGGTGAAGCTTTCTTT.

This chain connects TRBV19 to TRBJ1-1; 9 bases are shared with TRBD1. CDR3 length equals 14 residues. Per germline, CDR1 LNHDA and CDR2 SQIVND (reference sequence). J was trimmed by 1 base and V by 6 bases; bases with no gene match: 3. The CDR3 sequence is CASRGTGWNTEAFF. CDR3 bases: TGTGCCAGTAGGGGGACAGGGTGGAACACTGAAGCTTTCTTT.

The rearrangement links TRBV7-3 to TRBJ2-6; D may match TRBD1 or TRBD2 (5 bases each). The CDR3 has 16 residues. Germline lookup yields CDR1 SGHTA and CDR2 FQGTGA. V gave up 3 bases and J gave up 4 bases, with 13 bases separating them. The CDR3 spells CASSLGSGTGANVLTF. The CDR3 DNA reads TGTGCCAGCAGCTTGGGATCAGGGACGGGGGCCAACGTCCTGACTTTC.

The chain joins TRBV3-1 to TRBJ1-4; D not resolved. The CDR3 loop spans 14 amino acids. In germline, CDR1 is LGHDT, CDR2 YNNKEL (reference sequence). The V end was cut by 0 bases, the J end by 0 bases, with 2 bases between. CDR3 residues: CASSQDPTNEKLFF. The CDR3 coding sequence is TGTGCCAGCAGCCAAGACCCAACTAATGAAAAACTGTTTTTT.

The chain combines TRBV19 with TRBJ2-3, with 10 bases lining up with TRBD2. Per the germline V gene, CDR1 is LNHDA and CDR2 is SQIVND (reference sequence). V was clipped by 6 bases and J by 2 bases; unmatched bases: 2. The CDR3 runs 14 residues. The CDR3: CASRLAGATDTQYF. CDR3 coding DNA: TGTGCCAGTAGGCTAGCGGGGGCCACAGATACGCAGTATTTT.

CDR3 in amino acids: CASTEVWDTGELFF. The CDR3 coding sequence is TGCGCCAGCACGGAGGTTTGGGACACCGGGGAGCTGTTTTTT. The chain recombines TRBV5-1 with TRBJ2-2; TRBD2 might be the D (5 bases). The ends were cut back, 6 bases at V and 3 bases at J, with 12 bases in the middle. Germline V gives CDR1 SGHRS, CDR2 YFSETQ. The CDR3 consists of 14 residues.

This chain links TRBV30 with TRBJ1-6; D gene uncertain. Germline lookup yields CDR1 GTSNPN and CDR2 SVGIG (reference sequence). The CDR3 is 13 residues long. V was cut by 4 bases and J by 10 bases, with 14 bases left in between. CDR3 bases: TGTGCCTGGAACTTGAGTGGGGAATCACCCCTCCACTTT. Translating it yields CAWNLSGESPLHF.

The V gene is TRBV5-1, the J gene TRBJ2-2; TRBD2 might be the D (7 bases). Germline V gives CDR1 SGHRS, CDR2 YFSETQ. The CDR3 extends over 17 amino acids. Trimming shortened V by 1 base and J by 5 bases, and 18 bases separated the two germline ends. CDR3 amino acids: CASSLSWGGLGTGELFF. DNA of the CDR3: TGCGCCAGCAGCTTGAGTTGGGGGGGCCTTGGAACCGGGGAGCTGTTTTTT.

The chain links TRBV29-1 to TRBJ2-1; D not resolved. Per germline, CDR1 SQVTM and CDR2 ANQGSEA. This CDR3 region has 12 residues. Trimming took 5 bases from V and 3 from J, leaving 8 bases between them. The CDR3 is CSVRADYNEQFF. As DNA, the CDR3 is TGCAGCGTTAGGGCAGACTACAATGAGCAGTTCTTC.

The genes are TRBV5-1 and TRBJ1-6, with D possibly matching TRBD1 (5 bases). The germline V gene encodes CDR1 SGHRS and CDR2 YFSETQ. The CDR3 runs 15 residues. V lost 4 bases to trimming and J lost 10 bases, with 18 bases between them. The CDR3 DNA reads as TGCGCCAGCAGCCTCTTGGGGAGGGGCGAGTCACCCCTCCACTTT. Translated, it gives CASSLLGRGESPLHF.

The chain has TRBV19 and TRBJ2-2, with TRBD2 matching 8 bases. The germline V gene has CDR1 LNHDA and CDR2 SQIVND (reference sequence). The trim removed 6 bases at V and 6 bases at J, leaving 12 bases unmatched. The CDR3 extends over 16 amino acids. The CDR3 DNA reads TGTGCCAGTAGCAACATCGGGGGGGCCACCTCCGGGGAGCTGTTTTTT. It encodes CASSNIGGATSGELFF.

This chain uses TRBV7-7 with TRBJ2-2; a weak D match, TRBD2 (6 bases). Germline loops: CDR1 SSHAT, CDR2 FNYEAQ (reference sequence). V gave up 5 bases and J gave up 2 bases, with 15 bases separating them. The CDR3 has 16 amino acids. The CDR3 reads CASSPTARGNTGELFF. The CDR3 DNA is TGTGCCAGCAGCCCCACCGCGCGGGGTAACACCGGGGAGCTGTTTTTT.

The chain carries TRBV5-1 and TRBJ1-1; 10 nucleotides agree with TRBD1. V dropped 2 bases and J dropped 8; count of bases not matched to a gene: 6. Per the germline V gene, CDR1 is SGHRS and CDR2 is YFSETQ. The CDR3 covers 14 residues. The CDR3 DNA reads TGCGCCAGCAGCTTCTCCGGGACAGGGGAAGAAGCTTTCTTT. Protein: CASSFSGTGEEAFF.

The chain is built from TRBV3-1 and TRBJ2-5; the D gene is possibly TRBD2 (6 bases). V lost 4 bases and J 2 bases, leaving 11 bases between the germline ends. Germline V gene data show CDR1 as LGHDT and CDR2 as YNNKEL (reference sequence). This CDR3 region has 14 residues. The CDR3 nucleotides read TGTGCCAGCAGCCGCGGTCGGGGGCAAGAGACCCAGTACTTC. Amino acids: CASSRGRGQETQYF.